Listed below are T cell receptor beta chains from one sample, sequenced in a study of regulatory T cells in long-lasting Graves disease. MiXCR, applied by TCRdb to the multiplex PCR reads, yields one record per CDR3 protein. The profile shows 400,000 to 500,000 distinct CDR3 sequences, 15% of them singletons. These same data were also listed under a study on T cells in Graves' hyperthyroidism and ophthalmopathy.

The sequencing here drew on peripheral blood mononuclear cells (PBMCs), taken at new diagnosis, from a patient treated with antithyroid drugs. These receptors originate from a woman aged 40 to 50 with Graves disease. Both conserved end residues are part of each CDR3. A D gene is named only where the DNA matches it firmly. Part of the rows lack a size; the others show once, few, many or a class for expanded clones.

v_gene	d_gene	abundance	j_gene	CDR3aa	CDR3nt
TRBV6-1	NA	many	TRBJ1-1	CANGNREEAFF	TGTGCCAACGGTAACAGGGAAGAAGCTTTCTTT
TRBV3-1	TRBD1	many	TRBJ1-2	CASGTGGLYGYTF	TGTGCCAGCGGGACAGGGGGACTCTATGGCTACACCTTC
TRBV20-1	TRBD1	NA	TRBJ2-1	CSARTLQGFYNEQFF	TGCAGTGCTAGAACGTTACAGGGGTTCTACAATGAGCAGTTCTTC
TRBV7-9	TRBD2	many	TRBJ2-5	CASRRLAGETQYF	TGTGCCAGCAGAAGACTAGCGGGAGAGACCCAGTACTTC
TRBV5-4	NA	few	TRBJ1-4	CASSSEGPGEKLFF	TGTGCCAGCAGCTCCGAAGGCCCGGGTGAAAAACTGTTTTTT
TRBV20-1	TRBD1	few	TRBJ1-3	CSALRDSLFRSGNTIYF	TGCAGTGCCCTCCGGGACAGCCTCTTTCGCTCTGGAAACACCATATATTTT
TRBV20-1	NA	many	TRBJ2-1	CSARDPGRGGNEQFF	TGCAGTGCTAGAGATCCCGGCAGGGGCGGAAATGAGCAGTTCTTC
TRBV2	NA	many	TRBJ1-5	CASSEEGFVSNQPQHF	TGTGCCAGCAGTGAAGAGGGATTCGTAAGCAATCAGCCCCAGCATTTT
TRBV10-3	NA	NA	TRBJ1-3	CAISASSGGGNTIYF	TGTGCCATCAGTGCTTCTTCAGGAGGTGGAAACACCATATATTTT
TRBV27	TRBD2	many	TRBJ2-7	CASSLDTSGTGEQYF	TGTGCCAGCAGTTTAGACACTAGCGGGACGGGCGAGCAGTACTTC
TRBV2	TRBD1	many	TRBJ1-4	CASSSDRGSEKLFF	TGTGCCAGCAGTTCGGACAGGGGGAGTGAAAAACTGTTTTTT
TRBV12-3/TRBV12-4	NA	NA	TRBJ2-1	CASSFGQINEQFF	TGTGCCAGCAGTTTTGGACAAATCAATGAGCAGTTCTTC
TRBV28	TRBD2	many	TRBJ2-5	CASSSIAGKETQYF	TGTGCCAGCAGTTCTATAGCGGGAAAAGAGACCCAGTACTTC
TRBV12-3/TRBV12-4	NA	many	TRBJ1-5	CASSQTDGQPQHF	TGTGCCAGCAGTCAGACGGACGGTCAGCCCCAGCATTTT
TRBV20-1	NA	many	TRBJ1-6	CSAVDRNSPLHF	TGCAGTGCCGTCGACAGAAATTCACCCCTCCACTTT
TRBV5-6	TRBD1	many	TRBJ2-5	CASSFGDSQETQYF	TGTGCCAGCAGCTTCGGGGACAGTCAAGAGACCCAGTACTTC
TRBV5-1	NA	many	TRBJ2-1	CASSYKLGRDNEQFF	TGCGCCAGCAGCTACAAGTTGGGTAGGGACAATGAGCAGTTCTTC
TRBV4-3	NA	NA	TRBJ1-1	CASSQDQGLNTEAFF	TGCGCCAGCAGCCAAGATCAGGGTTTGAACACTGAAGCTTTCTTT
TRBV5-1	NA	few	TRBJ2-7	CASSLEGNEQYF	TGCGCCAGCAGCTTAGAGGGGAACGAGCAGTACTTC
TRBV7-2	NA	few	TRBJ1-1	CAGSPQPGGGSTEAFF	TGTGCCGGCAGCCCGCAACCCGGGGGGGGTAGCACTGAAGCTTTCTTT
TRBV11-2	TRBD1	many	TRBJ2-5	CASSLDRGRQETQYF	TGTGCCAGCAGCTTAGACAGGGGGCGGCAAGAGACCCAGTACTTC
TRBV12-3/TRBV12-4	NA	few	TRBJ1-2	CASSLFLSYGYTF	TGTGCCAGCAGTTTATTCCTAAGTTATGGCTACACCTTC
TRBV12-3/TRBV12-4	NA	many	TRBJ2-7	CASSLAGVFFYEQYF	TGTGCCAGCAGTTTAGCGGGAGTCTTCTTCTACGAGCAGTACTTC
TRBV19	TRBD2	NA	TRBJ2-7	CASSIVAQTSGRKDEQYF	TGTGCCAGTAGTATAGTGGCTCAGACTAGCGGGAGGAAGGACGAGCAGTACTTC
TRBV28	NA	many	TRBJ2-1	CASSPTGRSYNEQFF	TGTGCCAGCAGTCCAACTGGGAGGTCCTACAATGAGCAGTTCTTC
TRBV20-1	NA	NA	TRBJ2-1	CSVSSTVTEQFF	TGCAGTGTCTCTAGCACGGTCACGGAGCAGTTCTTC
TRBV19	NA	NA	TRBJ1-5	CASSGGSRGYQPRHF	TGTGCCAGTAGTGGGGGGTCACGGGGTTATCAGCCCCGGCATTTT
TRBV30	NA	many	TRBJ2-7	CAWSENYEQYF	TGTGCCTGGAGTGAGAATTACGAGCAGTACTTC
TRBV27	TRBD1	many	TRBJ1-1	CASSPQDRESTEAFF	TGTGCCAGCAGCCCCCAGGACAGGGAAAGCACTGAAGCTTTCTTT
TRBV7-6	NA	few	TRBJ2-1	CASSPRDNAYNEQFF	TGTGCCAGCAGCCCCCGGGACAATGCTTACAATGAGCAGTTCTTC
TRBV20-1	NA	NA	TRBJ2-1	CSVHRPLYNEQFF	TGCAGTGTTCACCGACCCTTATACAATGAGCAGTTCTTC
TRBV11-2	NA	many	TRBJ2-7	CASTRPGHYEQYF	TGTGCCAGCACTCGACCGGGACACTACGAGCAGTACTTC
TRBV16	NA	few	TRBJ2-7	CASSQSGRNYEQYF	TGTGCCAGCAGCCAGTCGGGCCGTAACTACGAGCAGTACTTC
TRBV4-1	NA	few	TRBJ2-7	CASSQDPASDEQYF	TGCGCCAGCAGCCAAGATCCGGCTAGCGACGAGCAGTACTTC
TRBV3-1	NA	NA	TRBJ1-2	CASSQGIQGNGYTF	TGTGCCAGCAGCCAAGGGATCCAGGGTAATGGCTACACCTTC
TRBV20-1	TRBD2	NA	TRBJ2-7	CSAMTSGSREQYF	TGCAGTGCTATGACTAGCGGGAGTCGAGAGCAGTACTTC
TRBV19	NA	NA	TRBJ2-7	CASSEWGLRAGDYEQYF	TGTGCCAGTAGTGAATGGGGTTTGCGGGCAGGGGATTACGAGCAGTACTTC
TRBV29-1	NA	many	TRBJ2-3	CSVRRDTDTQYF	TGCAGCGTTCGGCGGGACACAGATACGCAGTATTTT
TRBV12-3/TRBV12-4	NA	many	TRBJ2-7	CASSSGVGAGSYEQYF	TGTGCCAGCAGTTCGGGGGTTGGGGCCGGATCCTACGAGCAGTACTTC
TRBV28	TRBD1	few	TRBJ1-5	CASRPGQGLGNQPQHF	TGTGCCAGCAGACCGGGACAGGGGCTAGGTAATCAGCCCCAGCATTTT
TRBV16	NA	NA	TRBJ1-2	CASSQTPDAYYGYTF	TGTGCCAGCAGCCAAACTCCGGACGCCTACTATGGCTACACCTTC
TRBV28	NA	NA	TRBJ1-1	CASRSHGGTEAFF	TGTGCCAGCAGATCACACGGGGGCACTGAAGCTTTCTTT
TRBV10-3	TRBD1	many	TRBJ1-1	CAIRDRVLEEAFF	TGTGCCATCAGAGACAGGGTACTGGAGGAAGCTTTCTTT
TRBV20-1	NA	NA	TRBJ2-3	CSAGEARTQYF	TGCAGTGCTGGCGAGGCGAGGACGCAGTATTTT
TRBV7-3	NA	few	TRBJ2-7	CASSPEGGGSYEQYF	TGTGCCAGCAGCCCCGAAGGCGGAGGAAGCTACGAGCAGTACTTC
TRBV29-1	NA	many	TRBJ1-1	CSVEDRGGTEAFF	TGCAGCGTTGAAGATAGGGGGGGGACTGAAGCTTTCTTT
TRBV9	TRBD1	many	TRBJ1-1	CASSSNRGHTEAFF	TGTGCCAGCAGCTCAAACAGGGGGCACACTGAAGCTTTCTTT
TRBV6-9	NA	NA	TRBJ1-1	CASSLGTGWNTEAFF	TGTGCCAGCAGTTTAGGAACAGGCTGGAACACTGAAGCTTTCTTT
TRBV29-1	NA	NA	TRBJ2-3	CSVVWTADTQYF	TGCAGCGTTGTATGGACCGCAGATACGCAGTATTTT
TRBV5-6	NA	NA	TRBJ1-4	CASSLERGAPEKLFF	TGTGCCAGCAGCTTGGAAAGGGGGGCCCCCGAAAAACTGTTTTTT
TRBV29-1	NA	many	TRBJ2-5	CSVVGYGALETQYF	TGCAGCGTTGTGGGGTACGGGGCTCTAGAGACCCAGTACTTC
TRBV7-9	TRBD2	many	TRBJ2-7	CASGHGGDWFEQYF	TGTGCCAGCGGGCATGGGGGGGATTGGTTTGAGCAGTACTTC
TRBV9	TRBD1	few	TRBJ2-1	CASSVVVGGPTANEQFF	TGTGCCAGCAGCGTAGTAGTAGGGGGCCCTACGGCCAATGAGCAGTTCTTC
TRBV20-1	NA	many	TRBJ1-2	CSAGPTGRSGYTF	TGCAGTGCCGGACCTACAGGTCGGAGTGGCTACACCTTC